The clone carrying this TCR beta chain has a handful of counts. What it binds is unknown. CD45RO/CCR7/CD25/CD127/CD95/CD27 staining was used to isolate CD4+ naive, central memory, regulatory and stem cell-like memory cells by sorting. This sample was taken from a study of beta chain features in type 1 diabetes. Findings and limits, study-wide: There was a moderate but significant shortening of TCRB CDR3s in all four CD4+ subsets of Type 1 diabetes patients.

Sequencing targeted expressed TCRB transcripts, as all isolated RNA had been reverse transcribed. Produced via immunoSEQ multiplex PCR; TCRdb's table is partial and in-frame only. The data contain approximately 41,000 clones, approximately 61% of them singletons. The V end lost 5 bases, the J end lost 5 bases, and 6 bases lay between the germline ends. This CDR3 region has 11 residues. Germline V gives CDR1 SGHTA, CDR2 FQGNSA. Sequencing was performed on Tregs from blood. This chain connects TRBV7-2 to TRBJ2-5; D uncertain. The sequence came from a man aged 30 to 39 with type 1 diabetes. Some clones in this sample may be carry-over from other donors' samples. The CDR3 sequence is CASSTWETQYF. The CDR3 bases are TGTGCCAGCAGCACATGGGAGACCCAGTACTTC.